This T cell receptor (beta chain) is from a study of CD8+ T cells in alopecia areata. Study at large: Administration of oral tofacitinib to treated patients was at 5 to 10 mg twice daily. Tofacitinib ran 6 to 18 months, followed by 6 months off drug. Study outcomes and limitations: Normal skin contains resident alphabeta T cells, and these are also sequenced in scalp samples.

Worth noting for this clone: Its target is unknown.

Reverse transcription of extracted RNA yielded cDNA, which provided the sequencing template. Clones were read by immunoSEQ multiplex PCR, and TCRdb kept only the in-frame ones, dropping some. The data show roughly 150,000 clones, about 51% seen once. Germline CDR1 and CDR2: DFQATT and SNEGSKA (reference sequence). Trimming stripped 6 bases from V and 7 bases from J, with 10 bases between. The CDR3 runs 10 residues. Sorted populations comprised CD4+ and CD8+ T cells obtained from PBMCs. This sample comprised CD8+ T cells sorted from blood, obtained at week 0. This receptor was obtained from a human donor with alopecia areata. The chain links TRBV20-1 to TRBJ2-7; D is unresolved. The CDR3 loop is CSALQVEQYF. CDR3 in DNA: TGCAGTGCGCTCCAGGTAGAGCAGTACTTC.